Listed below are T cell receptor beta chains from one sample, sequenced in a study of blood T cells in healthy people across ages. Using its own MiXCR run on the 5' RACE reads, TCRdb lists one record per CDR3 protein. The table includes around 870,000 distinct CDR3 sequences, around 30% detected once. The specimen sequenced was blood. Every receptor here comes from a woman of 80 years or more in good health. Both conserved end residues are part of each CDR3. A D gene is named only where the DNA matches it firmly.

V gene	J gene	CDR3 length	D gene	CDR3 protein
TRBV6-6	TRBJ2-1	15	NA	CASSPSGLTVSEQFF
TRBV7-9	TRBJ2-1	15	NA	CASTSGARAYGEQFF
TRBV25-1	TRBJ1-2	11	NA	CATAEGYGYTF
TRBV5-1	TRBJ2-1	16	NA	CASSLGEFAFYNEQFF
TRBV11-3	TRBJ1-2	16	NA	CASSLGGAGANYGYTF
TRBV2	TRBJ2-3	15	NA	CASSERTLNTDTQYF
TRBV5-1	TRBJ2-7	13	NA	CASSLQASYEQYF
TRBV9	TRBJ1-2	11	NA	CASSAEHRITF
TRBV5-4	TRBJ2-1	16	NA	CASSLVPTSVYNEQFF
TRBV12-3/TRBV12-4	TRBJ2-1	15	NA	CASSNLAGNYNEQFF
TRBV20-1	TRBJ1-4	13	NA	CSVWAATNEKLFF
TRBV7-2	TRBJ2-1	14	TRBD2	CASSSGLAFDEQFF
TRBV12-3/TRBV12-4	TRBJ1-2	13	NA	CASTSSGNYGYTF
TRBV20-1	TRBJ2-6	14	NA	CSASGGAGASVLTF
TRBV12-3/TRBV12-4	TRBJ1-4	13	NA	CASSLRNGEKLFF
TRBV6-1	TRBJ1-2	17	TRBD1	CASSRTRDRSSNYGYTF
TRBV4-1	TRBJ2-1	17	TRBD2	CASSQGLAGGTYNEQFF
TRBV20-1	TRBJ2-3	16	NA	CSARDPLPSSTDTQYF
TRBV7-2	TRBJ2-5	13	NA	CASSLHRQETQYF
TRBV11-2	TRBJ2-3	13	NA	CASSLVVGDTQYF
TRBV27	TRBJ1-5	18	NA	CASRSTQGIPLGNQPQHF
TRBV20-1	TRBJ1-5	13	TRBD1	CSANTGGGQPQHF
TRBV5-6	TRBJ2-4	15	TRBD2	CASSLAGLGKNIQYF
TRBV6-1	TRBJ2-5	13	TRBD2	CASNGGRGETQYF
TRBV5-5	TRBJ2-2	16	TRBD1	CASSPTGGLNTGELFF
TRBV28	TRBJ2-1	14	TRBD2	CASRSGGGFNEQFF
TRBV7-9	TRBJ1-3	14	NA	CASSLARRADTIYF